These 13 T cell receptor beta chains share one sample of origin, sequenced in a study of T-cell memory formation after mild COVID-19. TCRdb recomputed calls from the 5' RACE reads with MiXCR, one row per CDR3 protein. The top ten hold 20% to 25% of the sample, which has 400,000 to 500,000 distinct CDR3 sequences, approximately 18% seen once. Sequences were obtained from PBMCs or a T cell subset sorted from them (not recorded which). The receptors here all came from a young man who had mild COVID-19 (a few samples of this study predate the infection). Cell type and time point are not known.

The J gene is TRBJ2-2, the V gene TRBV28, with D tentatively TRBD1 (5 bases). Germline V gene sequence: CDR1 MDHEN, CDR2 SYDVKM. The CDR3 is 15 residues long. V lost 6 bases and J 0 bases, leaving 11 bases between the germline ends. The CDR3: CASSRTLANTGELFF. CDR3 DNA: TGTGCCAGCAGCCGGACACTCGCGAACACCGGGGAGCTGTTTTTT.

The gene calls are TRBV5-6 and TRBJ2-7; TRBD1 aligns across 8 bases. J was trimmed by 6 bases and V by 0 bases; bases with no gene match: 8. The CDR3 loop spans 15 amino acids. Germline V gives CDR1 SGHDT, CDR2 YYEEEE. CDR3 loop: CASSLAGRGRGEQYF. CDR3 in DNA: TGTGCCAGCAGCTTGGCCGGCAGGGGGCGCGGCGAGCAGTACTTC.

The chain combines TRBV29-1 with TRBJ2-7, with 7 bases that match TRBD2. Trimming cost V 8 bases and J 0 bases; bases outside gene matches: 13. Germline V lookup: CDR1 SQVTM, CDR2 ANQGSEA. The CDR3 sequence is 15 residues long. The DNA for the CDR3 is TGCAGCTACTTGGCGGGGTGGACTAGCTCCTACGAGCAGTACTTC. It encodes CSYLAGWTSSYEQYF.

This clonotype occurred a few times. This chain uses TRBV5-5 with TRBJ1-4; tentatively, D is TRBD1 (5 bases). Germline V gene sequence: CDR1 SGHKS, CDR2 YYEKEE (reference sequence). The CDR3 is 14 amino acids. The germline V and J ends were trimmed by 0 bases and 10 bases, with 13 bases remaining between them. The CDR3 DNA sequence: TGTGCCAGCAGCTTGGTAGTCAGTGGGGCAAAACTGTTTTTT. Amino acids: CASSLVVSGAKLFF.

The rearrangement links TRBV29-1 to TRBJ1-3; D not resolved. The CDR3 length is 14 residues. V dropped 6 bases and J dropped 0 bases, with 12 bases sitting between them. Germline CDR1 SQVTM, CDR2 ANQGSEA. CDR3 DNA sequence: TGCAGCGTCCAAAAGTCGCTCTCTGGAAACACCATATATTTT. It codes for CSVQKSLSGNTIYF.

CDR3 residues: CASSSGQVSHTGELFF. The CDR3 nucleotides are TGCGCCAGCAGCTCGGGGCAGGTCAGCCACACCGGGGAGCTGTTTTTT. The chain couples TRBV5-1 to TRBJ2-2; D may correspond to TRBD1 or TRBD2 (5 bases each). With 3 bases removed from V and 3 bases from J, the gap between germline ends came to 15 bases. The length of the CDR3 is 16 residues. CDR1 is SGHRS, CDR2 YFSETQ, per germline.

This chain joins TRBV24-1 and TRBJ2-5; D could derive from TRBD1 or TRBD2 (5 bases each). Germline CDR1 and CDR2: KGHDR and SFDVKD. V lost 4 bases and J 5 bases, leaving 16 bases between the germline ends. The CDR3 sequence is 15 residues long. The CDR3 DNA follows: TGTGCCACCAGTGACCCGGGACCTTTCGCGGAGACCCAGTACTTC. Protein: CATSDPGPFAETQYF.

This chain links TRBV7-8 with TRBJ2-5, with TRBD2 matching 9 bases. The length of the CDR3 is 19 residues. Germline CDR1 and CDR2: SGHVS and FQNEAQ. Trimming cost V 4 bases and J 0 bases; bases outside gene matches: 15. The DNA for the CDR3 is TGTGCCAGCAGCTGGGATATGGCGGGGGGGTCGAGGTACCAAGAGACCCAGTACTTC. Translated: CASSWDMAGGSRYQETQYF. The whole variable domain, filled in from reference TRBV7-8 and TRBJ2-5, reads GAGVSQSPRYKVAKRGQDVALRCDPISGHVSLFWYQQALGQGPEFLTYFQNEAQLDKSGLPSDRFFAERPEGSVSTLKIQRTQQEDSAVYLCASSWDMAGGSRYQETQYFGPGTRLLVL.

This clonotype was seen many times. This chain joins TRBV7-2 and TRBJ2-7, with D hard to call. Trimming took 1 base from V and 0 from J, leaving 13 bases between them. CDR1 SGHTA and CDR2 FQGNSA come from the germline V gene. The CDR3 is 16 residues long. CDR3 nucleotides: TGTGCCAGCAGCTTAGATTCGGACGCGAGCTCCTACGAGCAGTACTTC. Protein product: CASSLDSDASSYEQYF.

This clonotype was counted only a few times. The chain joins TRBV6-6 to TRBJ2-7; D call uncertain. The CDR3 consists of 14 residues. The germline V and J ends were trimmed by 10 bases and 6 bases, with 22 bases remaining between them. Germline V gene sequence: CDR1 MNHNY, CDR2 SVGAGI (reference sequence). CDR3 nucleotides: TGTGCCACCTCGTACGGCCCCGGTCAGTCCGAGCAGTACGTC. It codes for CATSYGPGQSEQYV.

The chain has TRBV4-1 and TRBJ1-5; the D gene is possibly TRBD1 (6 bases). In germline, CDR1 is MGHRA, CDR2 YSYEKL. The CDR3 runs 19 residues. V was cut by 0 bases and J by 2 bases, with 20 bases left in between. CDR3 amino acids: CASSQDWSTGGAGNQPQHF. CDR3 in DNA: TGCGCCAGCAGCCAAGATTGGTCGACTGGGGGGGCTGGCAATCAGCCCCAGCATTTT.

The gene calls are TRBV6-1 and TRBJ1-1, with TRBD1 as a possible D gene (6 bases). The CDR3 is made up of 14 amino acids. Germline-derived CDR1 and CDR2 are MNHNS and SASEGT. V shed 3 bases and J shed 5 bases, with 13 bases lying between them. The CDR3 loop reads CASSDQQGKTEAFF. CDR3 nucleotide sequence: TGTGCCAGCAGTGACCAACAGGGTAAGACTGAAGCTTTCTTT.

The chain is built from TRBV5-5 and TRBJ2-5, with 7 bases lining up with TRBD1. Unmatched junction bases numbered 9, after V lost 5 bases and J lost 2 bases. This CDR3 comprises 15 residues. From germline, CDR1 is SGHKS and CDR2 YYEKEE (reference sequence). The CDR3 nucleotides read TGTGCCAGCAGTAGGGGGCTGATAGATCAAGAGACCCAGTACTTC. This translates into CASSRGLIDQETQYF.